The T cell receptor (beta chain) described here comes from a study of blood T cells in healthy people across ages. On the study more broadly: Template switching retrieved approximately one barcoded beta molecule for each two T cells.

Per sample, extraction of total RNA gave at least 6 micrograms in every case. V lost 0 bases, J lost 6 bases, and 15 bases lay in between. Germline values: CDR1 SGDLS, CDR2 YYNGEE. This CDR3 is built from 15 residues. This clonotype was observed once. With a J-beta primer mix and a sample-barcoded 5' primer, a second PCR ran 7 to 11 cycles. In TCRdb, the 5' RACE reads were re-called with MiXCR into one record per CDR3 protein. The sample contains around 800,000 distinct CDR3 sequences, around 50% of which appear only once. This sequence originates from a man aged 80 or over in good health. J is TRBJ1-1 and V is TRBV9; maybe TRBD1 (5 bases). The sample consisted of blood. CDR3 coding DNA: TGTGCCAGCAGCGTAGATGGGGGGGGAAGCGCTGAAGCTTTCTTT. It translates to CASSVDGGGSAEAFF.